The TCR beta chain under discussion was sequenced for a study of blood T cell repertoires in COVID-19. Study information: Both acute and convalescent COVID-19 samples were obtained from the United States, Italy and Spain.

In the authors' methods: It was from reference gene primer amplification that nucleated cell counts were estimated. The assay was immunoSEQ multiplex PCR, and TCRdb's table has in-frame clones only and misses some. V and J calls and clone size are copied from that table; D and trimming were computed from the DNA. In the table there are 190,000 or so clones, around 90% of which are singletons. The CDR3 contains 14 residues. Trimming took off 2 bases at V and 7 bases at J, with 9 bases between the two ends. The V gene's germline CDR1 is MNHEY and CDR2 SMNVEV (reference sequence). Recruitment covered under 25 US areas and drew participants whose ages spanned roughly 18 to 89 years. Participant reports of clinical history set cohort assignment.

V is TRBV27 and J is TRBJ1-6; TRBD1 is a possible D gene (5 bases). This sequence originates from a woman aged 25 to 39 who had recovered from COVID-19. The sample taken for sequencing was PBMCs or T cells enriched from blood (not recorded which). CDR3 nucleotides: TGTGCCAGCAGTTTAAGACAGAAAAATTCACCCCTCCACTTT. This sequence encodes CASSLRQKNSPLHF.